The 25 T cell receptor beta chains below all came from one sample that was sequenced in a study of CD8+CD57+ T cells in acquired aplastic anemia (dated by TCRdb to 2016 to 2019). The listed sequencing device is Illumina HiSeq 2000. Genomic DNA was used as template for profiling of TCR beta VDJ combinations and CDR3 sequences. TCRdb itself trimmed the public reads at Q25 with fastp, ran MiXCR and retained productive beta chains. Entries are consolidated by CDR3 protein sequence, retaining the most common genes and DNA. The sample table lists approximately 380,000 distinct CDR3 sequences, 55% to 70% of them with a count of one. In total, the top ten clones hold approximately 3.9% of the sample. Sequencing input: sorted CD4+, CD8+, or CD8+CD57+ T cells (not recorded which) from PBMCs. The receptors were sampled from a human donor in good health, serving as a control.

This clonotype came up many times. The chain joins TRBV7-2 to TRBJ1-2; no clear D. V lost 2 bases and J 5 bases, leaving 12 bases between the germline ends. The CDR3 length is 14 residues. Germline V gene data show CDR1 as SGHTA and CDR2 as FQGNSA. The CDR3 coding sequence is TGTGCCAGCAGCTTAAACCGAGACCTTTATGGCTACACCTTC. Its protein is CASSLNRDLYGYTF. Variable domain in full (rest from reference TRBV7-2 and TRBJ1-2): GAGVSQSPSNKVTEKGKDVELRCDPISGHTALYWYRQSLGQGLEFLIYFQGNSAPDKSGLPSDRFSAERTGGSVSTLTIQRTQQEDSAVYLCASSLNRDLYGYTFGSGTRLTVV.

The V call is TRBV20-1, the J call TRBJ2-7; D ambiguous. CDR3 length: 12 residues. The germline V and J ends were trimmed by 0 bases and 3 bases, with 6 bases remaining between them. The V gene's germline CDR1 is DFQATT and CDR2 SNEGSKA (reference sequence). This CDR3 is CSARDDDYEQYF. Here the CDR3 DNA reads TGCAGTGCTAGAGATGATGACTACGAGCAGTACTTC.

Here the CDR3 reads CATSDALVATDTQYF. Written as DNA, the CDR3 is TGTGCCACCAGTGATGCACTAGTCGCTACAGATACGCAGTATTTT. The chain employs TRBV24-1 and TRBJ2-3; possibly TRBD2 for D (5 bases). CDR3 size: 15 residues. Trimming took off 3 bases at V and 3 bases at J, with 12 bases between the two ends. The germline CDR1 and CDR2 sequences are KGHDR and SFDVKD.

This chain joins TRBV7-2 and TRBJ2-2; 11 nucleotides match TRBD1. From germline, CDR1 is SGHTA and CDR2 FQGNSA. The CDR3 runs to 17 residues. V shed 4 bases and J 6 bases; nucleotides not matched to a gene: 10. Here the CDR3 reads CASSSFLVGQGAGELFF. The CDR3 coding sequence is TGTGCCAGCAGCTCTTTCTTGGTGGGACAGGGGGCCGGGGAGCTGTTTTTT.

The CDR3, as DNA: TGCAGTGCTAAGGGGTCTAGCGGGGGGATGGAGACCCAGTACTTC. As protein: CSAKGSSGGMETQYF. The rearrangement links TRBV20-1 to TRBJ2-5; TRBD2 agrees at 11 bases. CDR1 DFQATT and CDR2 SNEGSKA come from the germline V gene (reference sequence). The CDR3 covers 15 residues. V shed 4 bases and J 5 bases; nucleotides not matched to a gene: 9.

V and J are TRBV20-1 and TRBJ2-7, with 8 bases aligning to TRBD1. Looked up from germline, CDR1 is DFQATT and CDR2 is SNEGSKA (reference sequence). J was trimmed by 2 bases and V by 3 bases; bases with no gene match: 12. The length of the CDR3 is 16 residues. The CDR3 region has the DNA TGCAGTGCTAGGCCTGACAGGGGAGACGCGACCTACGAGCAGTACTTC. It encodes CSARPDRGDATYEQYF.

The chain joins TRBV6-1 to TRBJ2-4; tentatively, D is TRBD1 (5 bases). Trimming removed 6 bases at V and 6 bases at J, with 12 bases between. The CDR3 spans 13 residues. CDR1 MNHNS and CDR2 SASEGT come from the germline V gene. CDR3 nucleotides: TGTGCCAGCAGAAAGGGGAAGGGAAACATTCAGTACTTC. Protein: CASRKGKGNIQYF.

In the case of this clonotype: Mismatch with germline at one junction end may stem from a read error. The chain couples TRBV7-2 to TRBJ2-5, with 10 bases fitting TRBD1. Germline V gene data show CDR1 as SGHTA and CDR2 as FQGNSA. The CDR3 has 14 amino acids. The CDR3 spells CASSLGTGAESQHF. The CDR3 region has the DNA TGTGCCAGCAGCCTAGGGACAGGGGCCGAGAGTCAGCACTTC.

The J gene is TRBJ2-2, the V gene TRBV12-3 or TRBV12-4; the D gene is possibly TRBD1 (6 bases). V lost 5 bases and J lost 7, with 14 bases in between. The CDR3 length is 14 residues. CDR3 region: CASSQRGGIGELFF. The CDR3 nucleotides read TGTGCCAGCAGTCAGCGTGGGGGCATCGGGGAGCTGTTTTTT.

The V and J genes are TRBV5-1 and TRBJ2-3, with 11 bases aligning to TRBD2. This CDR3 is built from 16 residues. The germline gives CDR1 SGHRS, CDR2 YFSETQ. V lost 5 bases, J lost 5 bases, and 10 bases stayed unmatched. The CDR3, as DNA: TGCGCCAGCAGTCGGACTAGCGGGTTGGTGGGAGATACGCAGTATTTT. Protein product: CASSRTSGLVGDTQYF.

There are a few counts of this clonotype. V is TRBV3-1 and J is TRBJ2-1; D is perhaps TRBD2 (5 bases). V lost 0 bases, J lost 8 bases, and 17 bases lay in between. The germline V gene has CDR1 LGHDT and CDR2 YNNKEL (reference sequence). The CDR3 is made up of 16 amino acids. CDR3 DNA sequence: TGTGCCAGCAGCCAAGATTATAAGGGAGCAGGCCATGAGCAGTTCTTC. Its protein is CASSQDYKGAGHEQFF.

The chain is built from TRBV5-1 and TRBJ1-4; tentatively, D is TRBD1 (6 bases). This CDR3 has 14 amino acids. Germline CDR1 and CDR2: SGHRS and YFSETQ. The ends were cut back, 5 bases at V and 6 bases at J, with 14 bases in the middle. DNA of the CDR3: TGCGCCAGCAGTCAACAGGGTAGGGATGAAAAACTGTTTTTT. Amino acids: CASSQQGRDEKLFF.

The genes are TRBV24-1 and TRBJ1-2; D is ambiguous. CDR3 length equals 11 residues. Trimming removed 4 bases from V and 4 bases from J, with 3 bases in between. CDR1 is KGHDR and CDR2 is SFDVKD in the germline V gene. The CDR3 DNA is TGTGCCACCAGTGACAGCTATGGCTACACCTTC. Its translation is CATSDSYGYTF.

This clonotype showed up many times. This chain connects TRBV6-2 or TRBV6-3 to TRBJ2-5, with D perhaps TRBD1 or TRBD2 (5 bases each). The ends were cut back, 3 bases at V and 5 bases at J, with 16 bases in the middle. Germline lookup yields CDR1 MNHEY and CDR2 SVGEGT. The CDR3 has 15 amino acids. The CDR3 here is CASSYRGTKGETQYF. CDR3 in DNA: TGTGCCAGCAGTTATCGGGGCACAAAAGGGGAGACCCAGTACTTC.

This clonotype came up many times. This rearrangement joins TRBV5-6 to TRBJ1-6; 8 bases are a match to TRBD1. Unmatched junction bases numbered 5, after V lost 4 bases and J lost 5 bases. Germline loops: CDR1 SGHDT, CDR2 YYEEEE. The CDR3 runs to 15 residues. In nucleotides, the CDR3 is TGTGCCAGCAGCCCACAGGGGGGAAATAATTCACCCCTCCACTTT. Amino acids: CASSPQGGNNSPLHF.

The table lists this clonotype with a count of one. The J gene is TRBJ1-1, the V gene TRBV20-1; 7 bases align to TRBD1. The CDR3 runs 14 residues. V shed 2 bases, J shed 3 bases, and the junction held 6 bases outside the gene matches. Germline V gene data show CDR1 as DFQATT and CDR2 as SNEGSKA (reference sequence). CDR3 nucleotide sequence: TGCAGTGCTAGAAGGGACAGTGCGGACACTGAAGCTTTCTTT. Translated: CSARRDSADTEAFF.

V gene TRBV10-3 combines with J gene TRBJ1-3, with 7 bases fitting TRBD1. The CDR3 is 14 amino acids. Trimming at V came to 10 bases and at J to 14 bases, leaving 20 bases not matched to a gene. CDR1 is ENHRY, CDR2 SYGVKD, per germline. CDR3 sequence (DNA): TGTGCCAGCACTGACAGGGACTGTGGATACAACTTATATTTT. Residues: CASTDRDCGYNLYF.

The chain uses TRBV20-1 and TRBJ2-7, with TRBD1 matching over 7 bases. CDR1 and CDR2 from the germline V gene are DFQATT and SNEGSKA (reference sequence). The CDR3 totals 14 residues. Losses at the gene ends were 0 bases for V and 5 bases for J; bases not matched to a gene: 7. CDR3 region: CSARDGTATDEQYF. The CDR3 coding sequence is TGCAGTGCTAGAGACGGGACAGCAACAGACGAGCAGTACTTC.

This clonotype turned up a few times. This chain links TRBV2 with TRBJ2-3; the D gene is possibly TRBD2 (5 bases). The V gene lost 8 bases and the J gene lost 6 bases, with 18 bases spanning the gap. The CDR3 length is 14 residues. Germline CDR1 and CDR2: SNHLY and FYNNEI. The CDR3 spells CASSPSTGGDTQYF. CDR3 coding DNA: TGTGCCAGCTCACCATCAACGGGCGGGGATACGCAGTATTTT.

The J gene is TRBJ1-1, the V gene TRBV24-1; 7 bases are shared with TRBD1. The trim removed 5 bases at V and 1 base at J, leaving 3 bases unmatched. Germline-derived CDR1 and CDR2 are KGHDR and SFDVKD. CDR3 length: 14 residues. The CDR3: CATSGGDRNTEAFF. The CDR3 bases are TGTGCCACCAGTGGCGGGGACAGGAACACTGAAGCTTTCTTT.

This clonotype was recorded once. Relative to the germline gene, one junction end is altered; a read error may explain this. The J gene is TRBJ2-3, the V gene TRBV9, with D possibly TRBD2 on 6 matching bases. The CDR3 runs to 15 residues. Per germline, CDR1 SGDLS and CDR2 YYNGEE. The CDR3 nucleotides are TGTGCCAGCAGCCTAGACGGGGGTCCCCCAGACACGCAGTATTTT. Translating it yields CASSLDGGPPDTQYF.

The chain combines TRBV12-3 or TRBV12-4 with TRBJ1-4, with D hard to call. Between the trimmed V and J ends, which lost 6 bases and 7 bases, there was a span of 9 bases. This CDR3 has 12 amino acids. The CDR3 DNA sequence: TGTGCCAGCAGCAAGGACGTTGAAAAACTGTTTTTT. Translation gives CASSKDVEKLFF.

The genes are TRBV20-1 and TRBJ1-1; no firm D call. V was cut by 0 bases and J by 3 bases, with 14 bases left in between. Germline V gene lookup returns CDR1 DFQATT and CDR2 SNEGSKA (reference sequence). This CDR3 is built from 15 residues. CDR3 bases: TGCAGTGCTAGAGATCGAGACGTAAGGGACACTGAAGCTTTCTTT. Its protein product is CSARDRDVRDTEAFF.

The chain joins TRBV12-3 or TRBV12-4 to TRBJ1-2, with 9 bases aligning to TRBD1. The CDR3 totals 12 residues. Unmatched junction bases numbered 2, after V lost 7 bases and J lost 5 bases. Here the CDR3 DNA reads TGTGCCAGCATCGGGACAGGGTATGGCTACACCTTC. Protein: CASIGTGYGYTF.

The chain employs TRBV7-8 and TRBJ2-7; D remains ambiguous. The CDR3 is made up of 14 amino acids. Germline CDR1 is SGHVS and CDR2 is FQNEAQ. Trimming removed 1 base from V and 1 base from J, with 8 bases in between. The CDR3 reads CASSLDAGSYEQYF. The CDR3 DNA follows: TGTGCCAGCAGCTTAGATGCCGGATCCTACGAGCAGTACTTC.